These 25 T cell receptor beta chains came from one sample sequenced in a study of control samples from healthy donors and cancer patients. Sequencing was performed with immunoSEQ multiplex PCR; in TCRdb, only in-frame clones are kept and a portion is missing. The sample carries 50,000 or so clones, 88% recorded once. The sample taken for sequencing was blood. The receptors shown here come from a man aged 50 to 59 in good health.

The chain joins TRBV6-1 to TRBJ1-6, with 8 bases lining up with TRBD1. The CDR3 is 19 residues long. In germline, CDR1 is MNHNS, CDR2 SASEGT. The trim removed 2 bases at V and 12 bases at J, leaving 21 bases unmatched. CDR3 sequence (DNA): TGTGCCAGCAGTGAATTGTCAGGGGGCCCACTCCTCCACATGGGACCCCTCCACTTT. Translated: CASSELSGGPLLHMGPLHF.

This chain connects TRBV12-3 or TRBV12-4 to TRBJ2-5; perhaps D is TRBD1 or TRBD2 (5 bases each). V lost 5 bases, J lost 7 bases, and 14 bases lay in between. The CDR3 contains 13 residues. CDR3 residues: CASSKGPEGTQYF. CDR3 DNA sequence: TGTGCCAGCAGTAAGGGGCCCGAGGGGACCCAGTACTTC.

The chain links TRBV24-1 to TRBJ2-2; D is undetermined. The CDR3 is made up of 15 amino acids. Deletions cut 5 bases from V and 0 bases from J, with 9 bases between. CDR1 KGHDR and CDR2 SFDVKD come from the germline V gene. The CDR3 here is CATSARGPNTGELFF. The DNA of the CDR3 is TGTGCCACCAGTGCACGAGGCCCGAACACCGGGGAGCTGTTTTTT.

This clone was counted once. The rearrangement joins TRBV10-3 to TRBJ1-6; 9 bases agree with TRBD1. CDR3 size: 14 residues. Per the germline V gene, CDR1 is ENHRY and CDR2 is SYGVKD. V trimming: 8 bases; J trimming: 6 bases; junction bases outside the gene matches: 5. The CDR3 DNA sequence: TGTGCCATCCGACTACAGGGGGCTAATTCACCCCTCCACTTT. It encodes CAIRLQGANSPLHF.

The chain links TRBV10-2 to TRBJ1-6; 7 bases map to TRBD1. The CDR3 is 14 residues long. With 7 bases clipped from V and 5 bases from J, the junction kept 5 bases outside the gene matches. Germline CDR1 is WSHSY and CDR2 is SAAADI. The CDR3 DNA sequence: TGCGCCAGCAAGCAAGGGACAGATAATTCACCCCTCCACTTT. Amino acids: CASKQGTDNSPLHF.

J is TRBJ2-3 and V is TRBV4-3; 8 nucleotides match TRBD2. The junction had 0 bases not matched to a gene; V was cut back by 1 base and J by 0 bases. The CDR3 has 15 residues. CDR1 and CDR2 (germline): LGHNA, YSLEER. CDR3 protein: CASSQASGSTDTQYF. The CDR3 nucleotides read TGCGCCAGCAGCCAAGCTAGCGGGAGCACAGATACGCAGTATTTT.

The V and J genes are TRBV5-6 and TRBJ2-2; D not certain. The germline CDR1 and CDR2 sequences are SGHDT and YYEEEE. The CDR3 has 14 amino acids. V lost 0 bases and J lost 6, with 9 bases in between. CDR3 in amino acids: CASSLVSYAGELFF. The CDR3 DNA follows: TGTGCCAGCAGCTTGGTATCTTATGCCGGGGAGCTGTTTTTT.

The rearrangement links TRBV6-5 to TRBJ2-7; weak D call: TRBD1 (7 bases). The V gene lost 0 bases and the J gene lost 4 bases, with 13 bases spanning the gap. Germline CDR1 reads MNHEY; CDR2 reads SVGAGI. CDR3 length: 15 residues. CDR3 loop: CASSYSFQGGYEQYF. As DNA, the CDR3 is TGTGCCAGCAGTTACTCTTTCCAGGGGGGATACGAGCAGTACTTC.

In this sample, this clone turned up a few times. This chain connects TRBV28 to TRBJ2-1; 13 nucleotides align to TRBD2. Germline loops: CDR1 MDHEN, CDR2 SYDVKM. With 5 bases clipped from V and 2 bases from J, the junction kept 6 bases outside the gene matches. The CDR3 has 17 amino acids. CDR3 region: CASSPGLAGVTYNEQFF. The CDR3 region has the DNA TGTGCCAGCAGTCCCGGACTAGCGGGAGTTACCTACAATGAGCAGTTCTTC.

The chain combines TRBV11-2 with TRBJ2-7; 7 bases line up with TRBD1. CDR1 is SGHAT and CDR2 is FQNNGV in the germline V gene. This CDR3 has 16 residues. The V and J ends lost 1 base and 3 bases, in that order; junction bases with no gene match: 9. In DNA, the CDR3 is TGTGCCAGCAGCTTAGGTTGGGGACAGACTCACTACGAGCAGTACTTC. It specifies CASSLGWGQTHYEQYF.

The V call is TRBV28, the J call TRBJ1-4; 9 positions match TRBD1. The CDR3 consists of 16 residues. The ends lost 5 bases at V and 8 bases at J; junction bases unmatched: 12. Germline V gene lookup returns CDR1 MDHEN and CDR2 SYDVKM. The DNA for the CDR3 is TGTGCCAGCAGTGTCACCCCCGGGACAGGGAGCGAAAAACTGTTTTTT. This gives the protein CASSVTPGTGSEKLFF.

The V gene is TRBV6-6, the J gene TRBJ2-1; D gene unclear. This CDR3 is 13 amino acids long. CDR1 is MNHNY, CDR2 SVGAGI, per germline (reference sequence). Trimming removed 2 bases at V and 15 bases at J, with 17 bases between. Here the CDR3 DNA reads TGTGCCAGCAGTTACACCAAGACTGTTCATGTGTTCTTC. Amino acid sequence: CASSYTKTVHVFF.

CDR3 in amino acids: CASSLWTSGNIQYF. The CDR3 DNA is TGTGCCAGCAGTTTATGGACTAGCGGAAACATTCAGTACTTC. The rearrangement links TRBV28 to TRBJ2-4; 9 nucleotides line up with TRBD2. The germline CDR1 and CDR2 sequences are MDHEN and SYDVKM. The CDR3 is 14 residues long. Unmatched junction bases numbered 0, after V lost 0 bases and J lost 6 bases.

The chain uses TRBV19 and TRBJ1-1; D is undetermined. The CDR3 runs 16 residues. V lost 4 bases to trimming and J lost 0 bases, with 15 bases between them. Germline V gene lookup returns CDR1 LNHDA and CDR2 SQIVND (reference sequence). The chain's CDR3 is CASSTARPGVNTEAFF. DNA of the CDR3: TGTGCCAGTAGTACGGCCAGGCCCGGGGTGAACACTGAAGCTTTCTTT.

This clone was observed a few times. The chain couples TRBV20-1 to TRBJ1-1, with D maybe TRBD1 (6 bases). This CDR3 comprises 11 residues. V dropped 6 bases and J dropped 7 bases, with 12 bases sitting between them. The germline V gene encodes CDR1 DFQATT and CDR2 SNEGSKA (reference sequence). CDR3: CSALGGNEAFF. The CDR3 DNA sequence: TGCAGTGCCCTAGGGGGGAATGAAGCTTTCTTT.

The V and J genes are TRBV12-3 or TRBV12-4 and TRBJ2-1, with D hard to call. Trimming took 5 bases from V and 8 from J, leaving 7 bases between them. CDR3 length: 11 amino acids. The CDR3, as DNA: TGTGCCAGCAGTGGCCAATATGAGCAGTTCTTC. Translated, it gives CASSGQYEQFF.

The rearrangement joins TRBV28 to TRBJ2-7; TRBD1 matches 7 bases. The junction had 11 bases not matched to a gene; V was cut back by 5 bases and J by 7 bases. This CDR3 region has 14 residues. CDR1 and CDR2 (germline): MDHEN, SYDVKM. CDR3 sequence (DNA): TGTGCCAGCAGTCCCGAGACAGGGTGGGGAGAGCAGTACTTC. Amino acids: CASSPETGWGEQYF.

The rearrangement joins TRBV29-1 to TRBJ1-1, with 7 bases fitting TRBD1. Trimming cost V 5 bases and J 6 bases; bases outside gene matches: 6. CDR3 length: 12 amino acids. From germline, CDR1 is SQVTM and CDR2 ANQGSEA. Here the CDR3 DNA reads TGCAGCGTTAAGGGGGCGCGGGCTGAAGCTTTCTTT. Protein sequence: CSVKGARAEAFF. The full variable domain, rest sourced from reference TRBV29-1 and TRBJ1-1, is SAVISQKPSRDICQRGTSLTIQCQVDSQVTMMFWYRQQPGQSLTLIATANQGSEATYESGFVIDKFPISRPNLTFSTLTVSNMSPEDSSIYLCSVKGARAEAFFGQGTRLTVV.

This chain joins TRBV19 and TRBJ2-7; a possible D gene is TRBD1 (6 bases). The CDR3 loop spans 15 amino acids. The germline V gene encodes CDR1 LNHDA and CDR2 SQIVND (reference sequence). V dropped 9 bases and J dropped 2 bases, with 20 bases sitting between them. For the CDR3, the DNA is TGTGCCAGCACCCGGACAGCGCAGGGTCCCTACGAGCAGTACTTC. Protein: CASTRTAQGPYEQYF. Variable domain in full (rest from reference TRBV19 and TRBJ2-7): DGGITQSPKYLFRKEGQNVTLSCEQNLNHDAMYWYRQDPGQGLRLIYYSQIVNDFQKGDIAEGYSVSREKKESFPLTVTSAQKNPTAFYLCASTRTAQGPYEQYFGPGTRLTVT.

This chain connects TRBV2 to TRBJ2-7, with D unresolved. Trimming took off 3 bases at V and 2 bases at J, with 8 bases between the two ends. The CDR3 length is 13 residues. Germline V CDR1 and CDR2: SNHLY, FYNNEI. DNA for the CDR3: TGTGCCAGCAGTGACCACCCGGCCTACGAGCAGTACTTC. Translating it yields CASSDHPAYEQYF.

This clone was detected a few times. The chain is built from TRBV4-3 and TRBJ1-5; D uncertain. The germline CDR1 and CDR2 sequences are LGHNA and YSLEER. The CDR3 has 15 amino acids. The V and J ends lost 2 bases and 2 bases respectively, with 10 bases between them. The CDR3 region is CASSQQAGGNQPQHF. The CDR3 nucleotides read TGCGCCAGCAGCCAACAGGCCGGTGGCAATCAGCCCCAGCATTTT.

This chain links TRBV11-2 with TRBJ1-2; D possibly corresponds to TRBD1 (5 bases). V was pared by 0 bases and J by 3 bases, with 8 bases between. The germline V gene has CDR1 SGHAT and CDR2 FQNNGV. This CDR3 has 14 residues. CDR3 sequence: CASSLDRRDYGYTF. The CDR3 region has the DNA TGTGCCAGCAGCTTAGATCGCAGGGACTATGGCTACACCTTC.

This chain joins TRBV10-2 and TRBJ1-5; D might be TRBD1 (5 bases). Germline loops: CDR1 WSHSY, CDR2 SAAADI. The CDR3 loop spans 18 amino acids. Trimming cost V 6 bases and J 2 bases, with 23 bases left between them. The CDR3 here is CASSDPGEGARGNQPQHF. In DNA form, the CDR3 reads TGCGCCAGCAGCGATCCGGGGGAGGGAGCTCGGGGCAATCAGCCCCAGCATTTT.

This rearrangement joins TRBV5-1 to TRBJ1-4; D is unclear. In germline, CDR1 is SGHRS, CDR2 YFSETQ. Trimming shortened V by 0 bases and J by 3 bases, and 9 bases separated the two germline ends. This CDR3 is 15 amino acids long. The CDR3, as DNA: TGCGCCAGCAGCTTGGACAGTCAGGCTAATGAAAAACTGTTTTTT. Its translation: CASSLDSQANEKLFF. Combining the CDR3 with reference TRBV5-1 and TRBJ1-4 gives the whole variable domain KAGVTQTPRYLIKTRGQQVTLSCSPISGHRSVSWYQQTPGQGLQFLFEYFSETQRNKGNFPGRFSGRQFSNSRSEMNVSTLELGDSALYLCASSLDSQANEKLFFGSGTQLSVL.

The gene calls are TRBV7-2 and TRBJ2-1, with 9 bases identical to TRBD1. Germline CDR1 is SGHTA and CDR2 is FQGNSA. The V gene end was trimmed by 1 base and the J gene end by 7 bases; junction bases not matched to a gene: 8. This CDR3 comprises 16 residues. The CDR3 DNA follows: TGTGCCAGCAGCTTAGTCCGGGACAGGGACTTTAATGAGCAGTTCTTC. This translates into CASSLVRDRDFNEQFF.